The 12 T cell receptor beta chains given below trace back to one sample, sequenced in a study of blood T cell repertoires in COVID-19. TCRdb keeps only in-frame clones here, not all; method: immunoSEQ multiplex PCR. This repertoire shows approximately 140,000 clones, roughly 84% found once; its top ten account for roughly 5.7%. Material: PBMCs or T cells enriched from blood (not recorded which). The receptors originated from a woman between 45 and 65 years old who had been exposed to COVID-19.

By share, this clone ranks as medium-sized. This chain joins TRBV4-3 and TRBJ2-5; 10 bases fit TRBD1. The germline CDR1 and CDR2 sequences are LGHNA and YSLEER. This CDR3 region has 16 residues. V was clipped by 0 bases and J by 4 bases; unmatched bases: 5. The CDR3 region is CASSQDHGTGAETQYF. As DNA, the CDR3 is TGCGCCAGCAGCCAAGATCACGGGACAGGGGCAGAGACCCAGTACTTC.

The rearrangement links TRBV19 to TRBJ1-1; 7 nucleotides align to TRBD1. Germline CDR1 is LNHDA and CDR2 is SQIVND (reference sequence). V was pared by 6 bases and J by 1 base, with 11 bases of the junction left unmatched. CDR3 length: 16 amino acids. The CDR3 region has the DNA TGTGCCAGTAGACTACTTCCGGGACAGAAGAACACTGAAGCTTTCTTT. Translated: CASRLLPGQKNTEAFF. The variable domain in full, completed from reference TRBV19 and TRBJ1-1, reads DGGITQSPKYLFRKEGQNVTLSCEQNLNHDAMYWYRQDPGQGLRLIYYSQIVNDFQKGDIAEGYSVSREKKESFPLTVTSAQKNPTAFYLCASRLLPGQKNTEAFFGQGTRLTVV.

Regarding this clone: A read error may produce the germline difference seen at one junction end. This chain joins TRBV5-1 and TRBJ2-2; no reliable D call. This CDR3 comprises 15 residues. Germline V gene data show CDR1 as SGHRS and CDR2 as YFSETQ. The CDR3 sequence: CASRLEAFDTGELFF. The CDR3 DNA is TGCGCCAGCAGGTTGGAAGCTTTTGACACCGGGGAGCTGTTTTTT.

The chain has TRBV4-3 and TRBJ1-6; possibly TRBD1 for D (6 bases). Germline CDR1 is LGHNA and CDR2 is YSLEER. V dropped 0 bases and J dropped 9 bases, with 12 bases sitting between them. The CDR3 runs 15 residues. This chain's CDR3 is CASSQDTGSSSPLHF. As DNA, the CDR3 is TGCGCCAGCAGCCAAGATACAGGGTCGAGTTCACCCCTCCACTTT.

CDR3: CASSLEGQGSSDTQYF. CDR3 DNA: TGTGCCAGCAGTTTAGAGGGACAGGGCTCGTCAGATACGCAGTATTTT. The V gene is TRBV27, the J gene TRBJ2-3; 9 bases are shared with TRBD1. The CDR3 contains 16 residues. The ends lost 2 bases at V and 4 bases at J; junction bases unmatched: 7. CDR1 MNHEY and CDR2 SMNVEV come from the germline V gene (reference sequence).

This sequence joins TRBV5-1 and TRBJ1-2; a weak D match, TRBD1 (6 bases). Germline V lookup: CDR1 SGHRS, CDR2 YFSETQ. CDR3 length: 15 amino acids. Trimming pared 1 base from V and 0 bases from J, leaving 10 bases between. CDR3 loop: CASSLFTGTNYGYTF. The CDR3 DNA follows: TGCGCCAGCAGCTTGTTTACAGGGACTAACTATGGCTACACCTTC. The full variable domain, completed using reference TRBV5-1 and TRBJ1-2, is KAGVTQTPRYLIKTRGQQVTLSCSPISGHRSVSWYQQTPGQGLQFLFEYFSETQRNKGNFPGRFSGRQFSNSRSEMNVSTLELGDSALYLCASSLFTGTNYGYTFGSGTRLTVV.

V is TRBV10-3 and J is TRBJ2-1; D is undetermined. The CDR3 covers 15 residues. The germline gives CDR1 ENHRY, CDR2 SYGVKD. Trimming took off 4 bases at V and 7 bases at J, with 17 bases between the two ends. The CDR3 here is CAISVGGMLVNEQFF. In DNA form, the CDR3 reads TGTGCCATCAGTGTCGGCGGAATGTTAGTGAATGAGCAGTTCTTC.

This chain joins TRBV7-8 and TRBJ2-7, with 9 bases matching TRBD1. V was clipped by 5 bases and J by 1 base; unmatched bases: 6. This CDR3 spans 15 amino acids. CDR1 and CDR2 from the germline V gene are SGHVS and FQNEAQ. CDR3 amino acids: CASSRTQGASYEQYF. The CDR3 bases are TGTGCCAGCAGCAGAACACAGGGGGCTTCCTACGAGCAGTACTTC.

V and J are TRBV7-3 and TRBJ2-5; possible D gene TRBD1, 6 bases. The ends were cut back, 2 bases at V and 10 bases at J, with 14 bases in the middle. CDR3 length: 13 residues. Germline loops: CDR1 SGHTA, CDR2 FQGTGA. CDR3 bases: TGTGCCAGCAGCTTAGGGGGACACCTCGGCCAGTACTTC. Translation: CASSLGGHLGQYF.

The chain is built from TRBV2 and TRBJ1-1, with TRBD1 identical over 10 bases. The CDR3 has 12 residues. The germline V gene has CDR1 SNHLY and CDR2 FYNNEI. With V trimmed by 7 bases and J by 7 bases, 3 bases remained unmatched. The CDR3 bases are TGTGCCAGCATGGGACAGGGGATTGAAGCTTTCTTT. Its translation is CASMGQGIEAFF.

This chain joins TRBV3-1 (or the pseudogene TRBV3-2) and TRBJ1-1; TRBD1 aligns across 7 bases. Unmatched junction bases numbered 4, after V lost 5 bases and J lost 7 bases. Germline loops: CDR1 LGHDT, CDR2 YNNKEL (reference sequence). The length of the CDR3 is 12 residues. The CDR3 bases are TGTGCCAGCAGCTCCCGGACAGGTGAAGCTTTCTTT. Its translation: CASSSRTGEAFF.

This clone was seen only a few times. The CDR3 protein is CASSLNNEQFF. DNA of the CDR3: TGTGCCAGCAGCCTAAACAATGAGCAGTTCTTC. The chain uses TRBV7-9 and TRBJ2-1; D is unclear. CDR3 size: 11 residues. CDR1 is SEHNR, CDR2 FQNEAQ, per germline (reference sequence). The V gene lost 5 bases and the J gene lost 5 bases, with 4 bases spanning the gap.